A selection of T cell receptor beta chains follows, all from one sample in a study of cytomegalovirus exposure and HLA in healthy donors. Some clones are missing from TCRdb's copy, which holds only in-frame ones; the method was immunoSEQ multiplex PCR. In the table there are about 120,000 clones, roughly 76% of which are singletons. The source material was PBMCs. These receptors originate from a woman aged 40 to 50 in good health and CMV-seropositive. Each CDR3 is given without its conserved first and last residue.

cdr3_aa	v_call	j_call	cdr3_length
ASSSGQSFHEQY	TRBV11-1	TRBJ2-7	12
ASSLVGGPETQY	TRBV5-1	TRBJ2-5	12
ASSYAGVTDTQY	TRBV6-5	TRBJ2-3	12
TSSPGDFYEQY	TRBV1	TRBJ2-7	11
ASSIATGTYGYT	TRBV19	TRBJ1-2	12
ASGTDLNTEAF	TRBV12-5	TRBJ1-1	11
SVERASSNYGYT	TRBV29-1	TRBJ1-2	12
ASSIDYYSNQPQH	TRBV19	TRBJ1-5	13
ASSIGLAGSDTQY	TRBV2	TRBJ2-3	13
ASSLGLGTASYEQY	TRBV11-2	TRBJ2-7	14
ASSRGGQRHGYT	TRBV2	TRBJ1-2	12
ASSAQKYGYT	TRBV9	TRBJ1-2	10
ASSEQGYEQY	TRBV5-1	TRBJ2-7	10
ASSYSIRGEAPLH	TRBV6-5	TRBJ1-6	13
ASSLPLEARASSYNEQF	TRBV5-1	TRBJ2-1	17
ASSEVGRTQY	TRBV10-2	TRBJ2-5	10
ASRQYNEQF	TRBV2	TRBJ2-1	9
SVDQGIGTEAF	TRBV29-1	TRBJ1-1	11
ASSQAAGPRDTEAF	TRBV4-1	TRBJ1-1	14
ASRSGGESTDTQY	TRBV5-1	TRBJ2-3	13
AITKTVQETQY	TRBV10-3	TRBJ2-5	11
AGRTGDNEQF	TRBV7-9	TRBJ2-1	10
ASSPQTDGYEQY	TRBV5-1	TRBJ2-7	12
ASSEGDRLSSYEQY	TRBV6-1	TRBJ2-7	14
ASSLAVYNEQF	TRBV5-1	TRBJ2-1	11
ASSLSGGAAGELF	TRBV28	TRBJ2-2	13
ASSVGPEGYEQY	TRBV9	TRBJ2-7	12
ASSARGTVNSPLH	TRBV6-1	TRBJ1-6	13
ASSPWDRVRAEAF	TRBV6-5	TRBJ1-1	13
ASSLVGTSGTDEQF	TRBV7-2	TRBJ2-1	14
ASSEEDRGYGYT	TRBV6-1	TRBJ1-2	12
ASSPGTGGNQPQH	TRBV6-1	TRBJ1-5	13
ASSLSVAGLETQY	TRBV10-2	TRBJ2-5	13
ASSSVLGGKTQY	TRBV11-2	TRBJ2-5	12
ASSIWPAGLSYNEQF	TRBV19	TRBJ2-1	15
ASSQEVYNEQF	TRBV14	TRBJ2-1	11
ASSQRGGRGTDTQY	TRBV2	TRBJ2-3	14
ASSYWAGGNYGYT	TRBV6-6	TRBJ1-2	13
ASNILGGTGELF	TRBV7-9	TRBJ2-2	12
ASSLTTSGNYEQY	TRBV7-2	TRBJ2-7	13
ASRGLAGEETQY	TRBV7-2	TRBJ2-5	12
ASSLLAGGSYEQY	TRBV6-5	TRBJ2-7	13
ASSLGRQGII	TRBV7-6	TRBJ1-1	10
ASSQDSLMTGRGVSTEAF	TRBV14	TRBJ1-1	18
ASSLTGGRETQY	TRBV25-1	TRBJ2-5	12
SVGEYADNEQF	TRBV29-1	TRBJ2-1	11
AITNREGNTEAF	TRBV10-3	TRBJ1-1	12
ASSYGQSNYGYT	TRBV6-5	TRBJ1-2	12
ASSPDSGPYGYT	TRBV6-4	TRBJ1-2	12
ASSATGGASNQPQH	TRBV5-6	TRBJ1-5	14
ASSYRQGSYGYT	TRBV7-2	TRBJ1-2	12
AWSVLVANYGYT	TRBV30	TRBJ1-2	12
SVGDRLHGYT	TRBV29-1	TRBJ1-2	10
AWRPDWKNTEAF	TRBV30	TRBJ1-1	12
ASSVSGVKNSPLH	TRBV5-4	TRBJ1-6	13
ASAPGQGNQPQH	TRBV6-1	TRBJ1-5	12
ASSPSGTANEKLF	TRBV19	TRBJ1-4	13
ASSGRGNEQF	TRBV19	TRBJ2-1	10
ASSLGASGSSYEQY	TRBV5-1	TRBJ2-7	14
ASSEQGTQPQH	TRBV7-8	TRBJ1-5	11